The source of this T cell receptor (beta chain) is a study of blood T cell repertoires in COVID-19. Assay: immunoSEQ multiplex PCR; the TCRdb copy retains only in-frame clones and omits some. The repertoire holds 500,000 or so clones, with about 85% as singletons. V was pared by 2 bases and J by 6 bases, with 9 bases of the junction left unmatched. The length of the CDR3 is 15 residues. The germline V gene has CDR1 LNHDA and CDR2 SQIVND (reference sequence). The sequencing sample was made of PBMCs or T cells enriched from blood (not recorded which). V is TRBV19 and J is TRBJ2-5; TRBD1 agrees at 7 bases. The TCR comes from a young woman who had recovered from COVID-19. The CDR3 coding sequence is TGTGCCAGTAGTATAACTACAGGGGTTGGGAAGACCCAGTACTTC. Translated, it gives CASSITTGVGKTQYF.